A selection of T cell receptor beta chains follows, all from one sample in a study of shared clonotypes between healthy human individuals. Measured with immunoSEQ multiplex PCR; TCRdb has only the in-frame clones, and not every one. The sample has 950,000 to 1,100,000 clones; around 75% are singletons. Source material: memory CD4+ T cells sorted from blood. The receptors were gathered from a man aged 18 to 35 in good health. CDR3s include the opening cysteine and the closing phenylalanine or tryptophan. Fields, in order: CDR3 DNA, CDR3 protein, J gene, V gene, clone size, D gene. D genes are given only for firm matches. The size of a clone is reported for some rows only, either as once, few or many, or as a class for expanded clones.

CDR3 DNA: TGTGCCAGCAGCTTAGCGCAGGGGGAGACTGAAGCTTTCTTT
CDR3 protein: CASSLAQGETEAFF
J gene: TRBJ1-1
V gene: TRBV7-8
clone size: NA
D gene: TRBD1

CDR3 DNA: TGCGCCAGCAGCTTGGGACGACAAGAGACCCAGTACTTC
CDR3 protein: CASSLGRQETQYF
J gene: TRBJ2-5
V gene: TRBV5-1
clone size: NA
D gene: NA

CDR3 DNA: TGTGCCAGCAGCTTAGCGGGACAGTCAACCGGGGAGCTGTTTTTT
CDR3 protein: CASSLAGQSTGELFF
J gene: TRBJ2-2
V gene: TRBV7-2
clone size: NA
D gene: TRBD1

CDR3 DNA: TGCGCCAGCAGCTTGCAATCCAGCTACAATGAGCAGTTCTTC
CDR3 protein: CASSLQSSYNEQFF
J gene: TRBJ2-1
V gene: TRBV5-1
clone size: NA
D gene: NA

CDR3 DNA: TGTGCCAGTAATATTCGGGGGAACACTGAAGCTTTCTTT
CDR3 protein: CASNIRGNTEAFF
J gene: TRBJ1-1
V gene: TRBV19
clone size: NA
D gene: NA

CDR3 DNA: TGTGCCAGCAGCTTACACCTTGTGGGTTCACCCCTCCACTTT
CDR3 protein: CASSLHLVGSPLHF
J gene: TRBJ1-6
V gene: TRBV11-1
clone size: NA
D gene: NA

CDR3 DNA: TGTGCCAGCAGCACAGACAGGAGCTCCTACGAGCAGTACTTC
CDR3 protein: CASSTDRSSYEQYF
J gene: TRBJ2-7
V gene: TRBV7-2
clone size: NA
D gene: NA

CDR3 DNA: TGTGCCAGCAGCTTGGGACGGACTGTTTACAATGAGCAGTTCTTC
CDR3 protein: CASSLGRTVYNEQFF
J gene: TRBJ2-1
V gene: TRBV5-4
clone size: NA
D gene: NA

CDR3 DNA: TGTGCCAGCAGTTATCGCGACAGGGGGCCCGGGGAGCTGTTTTTT
CDR3 protein: CASSYRDRGPGELFF
J gene: TRBJ2-2
V gene: TRBV6-5
clone size: few
D gene: TRBD1

CDR3 DNA: TGTGCCAGCAGCCTGGGACAGGGTTCGGTTGGCTACACCTTC
CDR3 protein: CASSLGQGSVGYTF
J gene: TRBJ1-2
V gene: TRBV5-6
clone size: NA
D gene: TRBD1

CDR3 DNA: TGTGCCACTGGACAGGGTAACTATGGCTACACCTTC
CDR3 protein: CATGQGNYGYTF
J gene: TRBJ1-2
V gene: TRBV10-3
clone size: NA
D gene: TRBD1

CDR3 DNA: TGTGCCAGCAGCTTAGGGGGACTAGCGGGGGTTGAGCAGTTCTTC
CDR3 protein: CASSLGGLAGVEQFF
J gene: TRBJ2-1
V gene: TRBV7-2
clone size: once
D gene: TRBD2

CDR3 DNA: TGTGCCAGCAGCTTAGGTCCGCAGGACCTAAGGAAGTATTTT
CDR3 protein: CASSLGPQDLRKYF
J gene: TRBJ2-3
V gene: TRBV7-2
clone size: few
D gene: NA

CDR3 DNA: TGTGCCAGCAGCCCGAGTGGGCAGGGGGGCAATGAGCAGTTCTTC
CDR3 protein: CASSPSGQGGNEQFF
J gene: TRBJ2-1
V gene: TRBV11-3
clone size: NA
D gene: NA

CDR3 DNA: TGTGCCAGCAGCTCGACCGGGACTAGCGGAAATGAGCAGTTCTTC
CDR3 protein: CASSSTGTSGNEQFF
J gene: TRBJ2-1
V gene: TRBV7-9
clone size: NA
D gene: TRBD2

CDR3 DNA: TGTGCCAGCAGTTTGCGATCTGACAATGAGCAGTTCTTC
CDR3 protein: CASSLRSDNEQFF
J gene: TRBJ2-1
V gene: TRBV6-6
clone size: few
D gene: NA

CDR3 DNA: TGTGCCAGTAGCCAAGGGACTAGCGGGAAAGATGAGCAGTTCTTC
CDR3 protein: CASSQGTSGKDEQFF
J gene: TRBJ2-1
V gene: TRBV19
clone size: NA
D gene: TRBD2

CDR3 DNA: TGTGCCAGCAGTTACTCGAGCGGGGGGGCTCGTAATGAGCAGTTCTTC
CDR3 protein: CASSYSSGGARNEQFF
J gene: TRBJ2-1
V gene: TRBV6-5
clone size: NA
D gene: TRBD2

CDR3 DNA: TGTGCCAGCAGCTTCTCGGCGAGCGGGGGGCGCACAGATACGCAGTATTTT
CDR3 protein: CASSFSASGGRTDTQYF
J gene: TRBJ2-3
V gene: TRBV7-8
clone size: NA
D gene: TRBD2

CDR3 DNA: TGTGCCAGCAGCTTAGGACAGGGTGCTATCGAGCCCCAGCATTTT
CDR3 protein: CASSLGQGAIEPQHF
J gene: TRBJ1-5
V gene: TRBV11-2
clone size: few
D gene: TRBD1

CDR3 DNA: TGTGCCAGCAGTTTATCGGACAGGGGATTGGACGAGCAGTACTTC
CDR3 protein: CASSLSDRGLDEQYF
J gene: TRBJ2-7
V gene: TRBV28
clone size: few
D gene: TRBD1

CDR3 DNA: TGTGCCAGCAGCTTCCCGACAGGGGGCACAGATACGCAGTATTTT
CDR3 protein: CASSFPTGGTDTQYF
J gene: TRBJ2-3
V gene: TRBV11-2
clone size: NA
D gene: TRBD1

CDR3 DNA: TGTGCCAGCTCACCACCTGCAGGGGGGTACGAGCAGTACTTC
CDR3 protein: CASSPPAGGYEQYF
J gene: TRBJ2-7
V gene: TRBV18
clone size: few
D gene: NA

CDR3 DNA: TGTGCCAGCAGCTTAAACCGCGGCCCGCAAGAGACCCAGTACTTC
CDR3 protein: CASSLNRGPQETQYF
J gene: TRBJ2-5
V gene: TRBV7-2
clone size: NA
D gene: NA

CDR3 DNA: TGTGCCAGCAGCTTGTTGGGACAGGGGGTCAACGAGCAGTACTTC
CDR3 protein: CASSLLGQGVNEQYF
J gene: TRBJ2-7
V gene: TRBV5-4
clone size: NA
D gene: TRBD1

CDR3 DNA: TGTGCCAGCAGTGTAATGGGGGGTCAGGACTATGGCTACACCTTC
CDR3 protein: CASSVMGGQDYGYTF
J gene: TRBJ1-2
V gene: TRBV6-1
clone size: NA
D gene: NA

CDR3 DNA: TGTGCCAGCAGCAGGGCGGCAGACATCGGGCCCCAGCATTTT
CDR3 protein: CASSRAADIGPQHF
J gene: TRBJ1-5
V gene: TRBV5-5
clone size: NA
D gene: NA

CDR3 DNA: TGCGCCAGCAGCTTGGTGGTGTCAGGAGGGACCCAGTACTTC
CDR3 protein: CASSLVVSGGTQYF
J gene: TRBJ2-5
V gene: TRBV5-1
clone size: NA
D gene: NA

CDR3 DNA: TGTGCCAGCAGCTCGACTAGCGGTTCCTACGAGCAGTACTTC
CDR3 protein: CASSSTSGSYEQYF
J gene: TRBJ2-7
V gene: TRBV5-6
clone size: NA
D gene: TRBD2

CDR3 DNA: TGTGCCAGCGGAAACCCCCGCACAGATACGCAGTATTTT
CDR3 protein: CASGNPRTDTQYF
J gene: TRBJ2-3
V gene: TRBV27
clone size: once
D gene: NA

CDR3 DNA: TGTGCCAGTCGGTCCAGACTAGCGGGGGGCCGGTGGATGGCTACGCAGTATTTT
CDR3 protein: CASRSRLAGGRWMATQYF
J gene: TRBJ2-3
V gene: TRBV28
clone size: NA
D gene: TRBD2

CDR3 DNA: TGTGCCAGCAGTGAAACGACTAGCGGGAGAGGGGAGACCCAGTACTTC
CDR3 protein: CASSETTSGRGETQYF
J gene: TRBJ2-5
V gene: TRBV6-1
clone size: NA
D gene: TRBD2

CDR3 DNA: TGTGCCAGCAGCCAGGATACTAGCGGGGGCCAAAACGAGCAGTACTTC
CDR3 protein: CASSQDTSGGQNEQYF
J gene: TRBJ2-7
V gene: TRBV4-2
clone size: NA
D gene: TRBD2

CDR3 DNA: TGTGCCAGCAGCCCCGGACAGAAGAACACTGAAGCTTTCTTT
CDR3 protein: CASSPGQKNTEAFF
J gene: TRBJ1-1
V gene: TRBV7-9
clone size: NA
D gene: NA

CDR3 DNA: TGTGCCAGCAGCTTGGGGATGGTAGCGGGGCCTTCCTACGAGCAGTACTTC
CDR3 protein: CASSLGMVAGPSYEQYF
J gene: TRBJ2-7
V gene: TRBV5-6
clone size: NA
D gene: TRBD2

CDR3 DNA: TGTGCCAGCAGGACTAGCGGGAAATTCACAGATACGCAGTATTTT
CDR3 protein: CASRTSGKFTDTQYF
J gene: TRBJ2-3
V gene: TRBV6-1
clone size: NA
D gene: TRBD2

CDR3 DNA: TGTGCCAGCAGCTACGAGACAGGGTCCTATGGCTACACCTTC
CDR3 protein: CASSYETGSYGYTF
J gene: TRBJ1-2
V gene: TRBV7-9
clone size: NA
D gene: TRBD1

CDR3 DNA: TGCGCCAGCAGCTTGATGGGCGGGCAGGGCGATAACTATGGCTACACCTTC
CDR3 protein: CASSLMGGQGDNYGYTF
J gene: TRBJ1-2
V gene: TRBV5-1
clone size: NA
D gene: NA

CDR3 DNA: TGTGCCTGGAGAATTGACGGGATGCAAGAGACCCAGTACTTC
CDR3 protein: CAWRIDGMQETQYF
J gene: TRBJ2-5
V gene: TRBV30
clone size: NA
D gene: NA

CDR3 DNA: TGTGCCAGCAGCTTAGCGAGGGAGTTTAACTATGGCTACACCTTC
CDR3 protein: CASSLAREFNYGYTF
J gene: TRBJ1-2
V gene: TRBV11-2
clone size: NA
D gene: NA

CDR3 DNA: TGTGCCAGTAGTCCGCAGCCGCGGGCCTTAAGTGGAAACACCATATATTTT
CDR3 protein: CASSPQPRALSGNTIYF
J gene: TRBJ1-3
V gene: TRBV19
clone size: NA
D gene: NA

CDR3 DNA: TGTGCCAGCAGCCCCCGAGAGATCGGACTTTTCTACGAGCAGTACTTC
CDR3 protein: CASSPREIGLFYEQYF
J gene: TRBJ2-7
V gene: TRBV9
clone size: NA
D gene: NA

CDR3 DNA: TGCGCCAGCAGTCCTGGACTAGCGGGGGGAGGCGCAGATACGCAGTATTTT
CDR3 protein: CASSPGLAGGGADTQYF
J gene: TRBJ2-3
V gene: TRBV5-1
clone size: NA
D gene: TRBD2

CDR3 DNA: TGCGCCAGCAGCTTGGTGGCGGGAGGGACCGGGGAGCTGTTTTTT
CDR3 protein: CASSLVAGGTGELFF
J gene: TRBJ2-2
V gene: TRBV5-1
clone size: few
D gene: TRBD2

CDR3 DNA: TGTGCCAGCAGCTGGTCAGATACGCAGTATTTT
CDR3 protein: CASSWSDTQYF
J gene: TRBJ2-3
V gene: TRBV7-3
clone size: NA
D gene: NA

CDR3 DNA: TGTGCCAGCAGCTTAGGAGGGGCAATTGTTGAGACCCAGTACTTC
CDR3 protein: CASSLGGAIVETQYF
J gene: TRBJ2-5
V gene: TRBV11-2
clone size: NA
D gene: NA

CDR3 DNA: TGCGCCAGCAGCCAGAGACAGCCCGTTCGTGGGAACACTGAAGCTTTCTTT
CDR3 protein: CASSQRQPVRGNTEAFF
J gene: TRBJ1-1
V gene: TRBV4-1
clone size: NA
D gene: NA